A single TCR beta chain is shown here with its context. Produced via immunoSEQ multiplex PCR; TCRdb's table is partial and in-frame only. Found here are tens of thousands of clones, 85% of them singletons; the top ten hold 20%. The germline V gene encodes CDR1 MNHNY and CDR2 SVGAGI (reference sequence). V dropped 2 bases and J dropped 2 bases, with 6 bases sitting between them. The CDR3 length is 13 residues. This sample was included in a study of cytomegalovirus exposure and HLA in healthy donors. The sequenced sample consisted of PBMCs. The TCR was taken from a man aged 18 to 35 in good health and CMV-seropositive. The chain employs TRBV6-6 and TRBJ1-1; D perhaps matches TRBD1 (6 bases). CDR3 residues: CASSYGTNTEAFF. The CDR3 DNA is TGTGCCAGCAGTTACGGGACAAACACTGAAGCTTTCTTT.